The next 5 T cell receptor beta chains were all read from a single sample in a study of T cell responses to AZD1222 COVID-19 vaccine. Clones were read by immunoSEQ multiplex PCR, and TCRdb kept only the in-frame ones, dropping some. The sample lists 26,000 or so clones, around 87% occurring once. The source material was peripheral blood, sampled 28 days after the second AZD1222 dose. These receptors came from an adult who received the AZD1222 COVID-19 vaccine.

J is TRBJ1-2 and V is TRBV7-9; D is possibly TRBD1 (5 bases). This CDR3 is 13 amino acids long. Trimming took 5 bases from V and 1 from J, leaving 8 bases between them. Looked up from germline, CDR1 is SEHNR and CDR2 is FQNEAQ (reference sequence). CDR3 loop: CASSDGHNYGYTF. In DNA, the CDR3 is TGTGCCAGCAGCGACGGACATAACTATGGCTACACCTTC.

This clone was seen once. The chain employs TRBV9 and TRBJ2-6, with D unresolved. Trimming stripped 3 bases from V and 1 base from J, with 11 bases between. The germline CDR1 and CDR2 sequences are SGDLS and YYNGEE. CDR3 length: 16 amino acids. CDR3 sequence (DNA): TGTGCCAGCAGCGGAGGTCTCTTTTCTGGGGCCAACGTCCTGACTTTC. Translation gives CASSGGLFSGANVLTF.

This clone was seen once. The chain is built from TRBV5-1 and TRBJ1-1, with TRBD1 as a possible D gene (5 bases). Trimming removed 2 bases at V and 4 bases at J, with 12 bases between. The germline V gene has CDR1 SGHRS and CDR2 YFSETQ. This CDR3 region has 14 residues. The CDR3 sequence: CASSFGDGSTEAFF. CDR3 nucleotide sequence: TGCGCCAGCAGCTTCGGGGACGGGAGCACTGAAGCTTTCTTT.

The V gene is TRBV19, the J gene TRBJ1-1; D call uncertain. Per germline, CDR1 LNHDA and CDR2 SQIVND (reference sequence). Trimming removed 5 bases from V and 1 base from J, with 8 bases in between. CDR3 length: 13 amino acids. CDR3 in DNA: TGTGCCAGTAGTTCCCAGCGGAACACTGAAGCTTTCTTT. It codes for CASSSQRNTEAFF.

The V gene is TRBV7-3, the J gene TRBJ1-2; 8 bases map to TRBD1. In germline, CDR1 is SGHTA, CDR2 FQGTGA. The CDR3 covers 12 residues. The V segment lost 5 bases and the J segment 7 bases; nucleotides outside the gene matches: 3. DNA for the CDR3: TGTGCCAGCAGCCCAGGACAGGGTGGCTACACCTTC. This encodes CASSPGQGGYTF. Looking up the rest from reference TRBV7-3 and TRBJ1-2 gives the full variable domain: GAGVSQTPSNKVTEKGKYVELRCDPISGHTALYWYRQSLGQGPEFLIYFQGTGAADDSGLPNDRFFAVRPEGSVSTLKIQRTERGDSAVYLCASSPGQGGYTFGSGTRLTVV.